This T cell receptor (beta chain) was captured by sequencing in a study of cytomegalovirus exposure and HLA in healthy donors. Study findings and constraints: Across donors, presence/absence analyses took sequencing depth to be roughly uniform.

This CDR3 spans 15 amino acids. V dropped 3 bases and J dropped 4; count of bases not matched to a gene: 7. The germline gives CDR1 SNHLY, CDR2 FYNNEI. Both 60 Vbeta primers and 13 Jbeta primers went into the PCR. Sequencing was performed with immunoSEQ multiplex PCR; in TCRdb, only in-frame clones are kept and a portion is missing. The sample yields about 50,000 clones, around three quarters seen once. Worth noting for this clone: What it binds is not known.

This sequence originates from a man aged 25 to 40 in good health and CMV-seropositive. The sample comprised PBMCs. The chain employs TRBV2 and TRBJ1-2; 8 nucleotides align to TRBD1. The CDR3 reads CASSEDRDGSYGYTF. CDR3 sequence (DNA): TGTGCCAGCAGTGAGGACAGGGACGGATCCTATGGCTACACCTTC.